Listed here are 11 T cell receptor beta chains from one sample, sequenced in a study of Ad26.COV2.S vaccination and SARS-CoV-2 variants. Method: immunoSEQ multiplex PCR; TCRdb's copy keeps in-frame clones and lacks some. The sample contains approximately 340,000 clones, 70% to 90% of which appear only once. The treatment denotes: 15 to 20 received Ad26.COV2.S at low or high dose, single or two shots; 5 received placebo; per-sample allocation not given. Day 63 after the first injection of vaccine or placebo was the sampling time. This material consisted of peripheral blood, taken in a trial of Ad26.COV2.S vaccine versus placebo. Receptors originate from a person aged 18 to 65 who received the Ad26.COV2.S COVID-19 vaccine or a placebo.

V and J are TRBV2 and TRBJ1-3; D not certain. Deletions cut 0 bases from V and 2 bases from J, with 2 bases between. Germline CDR1 and CDR2: SNHLY and FYNNEI. This CDR3 comprises 13 residues. This CDR3 is CASSEAAGNTIYF. The CDR3 coding sequence is TGTGCCAGCAGTGAAGCTGCTGGAAACACCATATATTTT.

The chain couples TRBV18 to TRBJ2-3; maybe TRBD2 (5 bases). The V end was cut by 6 bases, the J end by 5 bases, with 21 bases between. The CDR3 is 16 residues long. CDR1 and CDR2 from the germline V gene are KGHSH and LQKENI. CDR3 amino acids: CASSNTRITNGDTQYF. DNA of the CDR3: TGTGCCAGCTCTAACACTAGGATCACCAATGGAGATACGCAGTATTTT.

This sequence joins TRBV19 and TRBJ2-7, with 8 nucleotides matching TRBD1. This CDR3 has 14 amino acids. V dropped 5 bases and J dropped 9; count of bases not matched to a gene: 12. Looked up from germline, CDR1 is LNHDA and CDR2 is SQIVND (reference sequence). Written as DNA, the CDR3 is TGTGCCAGTAGTTCCCTTGCAGGGGGCGCGAGGCAGTACTTC. Translation gives CASSSLAGGARQYF. Full variable domain (rest looked up from reference TRBV19 and TRBJ2-7): DGGITQSPKYLFRKEGQNVTLSCEQNLNHDAMYWYRQDPGQGLRLIYYSQIVNDFQKGDIAEGYSVSREKKESFPLTVTSAQKNPTAFYLCASSSLAGGARQYFGPGTRLTVT.

The V call is TRBV2, the J call TRBJ1-1; D call uncertain. Trimming took 6 bases from V and 8 from J, leaving 13 bases between them. Germline V lookup: CDR1 SNHLY, CDR2 FYNNEI. The CDR3 is made up of 12 amino acids. CDR3 in DNA: TGTGCCAGCAGCGACCGGGCCGGGGAAGCTTTCTTT. It specifies CASSDRAGEAFF.

This clone was seen only once. Other DNA sequences in this specimen translate into the identical CDR3. This sequence joins TRBV7-2 and TRBJ2-5; TRBD1 agrees at 10 bases. CDR1 is SGHTA, CDR2 FQGNSA, per germline. CDR3 length: 14 amino acids. The V segment lost 5 bases and the J segment 2 bases; nucleotides outside the gene matches: 2. The CDR3 DNA follows: TGTGCCAGCAGCCCGGACAGGGGGCAAGAGACCCAGTACTTC. It codes for CASSPDRGQETQYF.

The chain recombines TRBV19 with TRBJ2-3, with D hard to call. The length of the CDR3 is 14 residues. V was shortened by 3 bases and J by 7 bases, with 14 bases between the two germline ends. Germline assignment: CDR1 LNHDA and CDR2 SQIVND (reference sequence). Written as DNA, the CDR3 is TGTGCCAGTAGTATCCCTAACCGTGGGAATACGCAGTATTTT. This sequence encodes CASSIPNRGNTQYF.

The rearrangement joins TRBV13 to TRBJ1-6; D unclear. The CDR3 is 17 residues long. V was trimmed by 0 bases and J by 0 bases, leaving 9 bases between them. Germline V lookup: CDR1 PRHDT, CDR2 FYEKMQ (reference sequence). CDR3 sequence reads: CASSLGAPSSYNSPLHF. For the CDR3, the DNA is TGTGCCAGCAGCTTAGGGGCCCCTAGCTCCTATAATTCACCCCTCCACTTT.

This clone was counted at least ten times. V is TRBV6-2 or TRBV6-3 and J is TRBJ2-1; D call uncertain. V gave up 2 bases and J gave up 0 bases, with 5 bases separating them. The length of the CDR3 is 14 residues. The germline V gene encodes CDR1 MNHEY and CDR2 SVGEGT. CDR3 sequence: CASSYGSSYNEQFF. CDR3 sequence (DNA): TGTGCCAGCAGTTACGGCAGCTCCTACAATGAGCAGTTCTTC.

V is TRBV11-2 and J is TRBJ2-2; D may be TRBD2 (6 bases). The CDR3 has 16 amino acids. In germline, CDR1 is SGHAT, CDR2 FQNNGV. V was pared by 1 base and J by 4 bases, with 13 bases between. The CDR3 reads CASSLVARGSTGELFF. CDR3 nucleotide sequence: TGTGCCAGCAGCTTAGTCGCCCGGGGGAGCACCGGGGAGCTGTTTTTT.

The V and J genes are TRBV15 and TRBJ2-1, with 7 bases that match TRBD2. CDR3 size: 14 residues. CDR1 LNHNV and CDR2 YYDKDF come from the germline V gene (reference sequence). V shed 3 bases and J 6 bases; nucleotides not matched to a gene: 5. The CDR3 here is CATSRGLIGNEQFF. The CDR3 DNA reads as TGTGCCACCAGCAGGGGACTAATCGGCAATGAGCAGTTCTTC.

The gene calls are TRBV18 and TRBJ2-3; perhaps D is TRBD1 or TRBD2 (5 bases each). The CDR3 runs to 15 residues. Germline V gene data show CDR1 as KGHSH and CDR2 as LQKENI. Trimming took 3 bases from V and 1 from J, leaving 11 bases between them. CDR3 residues: CASSPTPGRTDTQYF. The DNA of the CDR3 is TGTGCCAGCTCACCCACGCCGGGACGCACAGATACGCAGTATTTT.